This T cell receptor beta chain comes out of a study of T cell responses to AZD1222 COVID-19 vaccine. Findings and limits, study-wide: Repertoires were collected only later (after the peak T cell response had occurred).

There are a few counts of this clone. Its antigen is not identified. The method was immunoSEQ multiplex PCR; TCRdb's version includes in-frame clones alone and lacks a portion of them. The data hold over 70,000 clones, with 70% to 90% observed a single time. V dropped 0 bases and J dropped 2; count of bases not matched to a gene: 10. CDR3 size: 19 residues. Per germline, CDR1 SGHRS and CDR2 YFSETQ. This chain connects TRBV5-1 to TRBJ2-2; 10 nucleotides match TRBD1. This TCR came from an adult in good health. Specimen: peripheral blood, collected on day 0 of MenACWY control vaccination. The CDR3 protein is CASSLALSGTGVNTGELFF. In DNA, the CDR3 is TGCGCCAGCAGCTTGGCCTTGTCTGGGACAGGGGTTAACACCGGGGAGCTGTTTTTT. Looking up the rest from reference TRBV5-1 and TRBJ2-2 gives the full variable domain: KAGVTQTPRYLIKTRGQQVTLSCSPISGHRSVSWYQQTPGQGLQFLFEYFSETQRNKGNFPGRFSGRQFSNSRSEMNVSTLELGDSALYLCASSLALSGTGVNTGELFFGEGSRLTVL.